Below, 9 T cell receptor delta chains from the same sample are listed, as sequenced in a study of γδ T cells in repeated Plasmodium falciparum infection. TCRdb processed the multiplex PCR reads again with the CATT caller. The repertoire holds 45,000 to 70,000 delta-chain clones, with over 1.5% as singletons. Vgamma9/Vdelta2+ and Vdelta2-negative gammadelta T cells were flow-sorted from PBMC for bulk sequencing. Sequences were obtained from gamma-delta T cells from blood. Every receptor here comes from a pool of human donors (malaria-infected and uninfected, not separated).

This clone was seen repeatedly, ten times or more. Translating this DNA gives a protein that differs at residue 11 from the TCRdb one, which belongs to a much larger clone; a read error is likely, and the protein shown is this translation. CDR3: CALGVQGWLLPRTSYTDKLIF. The CDR3, as DNA: TGTGCTCTTGGGGTTCAAGGGTGGCTCCTACCTCGTACTTCGTACACCGATAAACTCATCTTT. This chain connects TRDV1 to TRDJ1; D may be TRDD2 (6 bases). V was shortened by 4 bases and J by 0 bases, with 30 bases between the two germline ends. Germline CDR1 TSWWSYY, CDR2 QGS. This CDR3 has 21 amino acids.

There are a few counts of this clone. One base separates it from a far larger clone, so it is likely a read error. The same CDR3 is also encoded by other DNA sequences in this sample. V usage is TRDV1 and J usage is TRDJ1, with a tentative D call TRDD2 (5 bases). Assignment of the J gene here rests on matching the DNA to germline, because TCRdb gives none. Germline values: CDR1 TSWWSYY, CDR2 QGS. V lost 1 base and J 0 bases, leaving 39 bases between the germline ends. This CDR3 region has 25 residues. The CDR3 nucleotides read TGTGCTCTTGGGGAACCCCGGAAGCCCTACCCTTTACTCCGTGCCACCATTAGGAACACCGATAAACTCATCTTT. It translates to CALGEPRKPYPLLRATIRNTDKLIF.

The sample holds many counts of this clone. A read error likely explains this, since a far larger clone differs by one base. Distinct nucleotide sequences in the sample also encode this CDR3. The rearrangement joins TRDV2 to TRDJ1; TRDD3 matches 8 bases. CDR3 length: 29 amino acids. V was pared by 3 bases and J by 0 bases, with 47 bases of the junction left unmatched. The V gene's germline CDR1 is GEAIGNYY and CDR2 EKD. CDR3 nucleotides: TGTGCCTGTGACCCTGCCTTCCGGCCCAATGGAGTAGAGCCCCTACTGGGGGCCGACGCTGACCTATACACCGATAAACTCATCTTT. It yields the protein CACDPAFRPNGVEPLLGADADLYTDKLIF.

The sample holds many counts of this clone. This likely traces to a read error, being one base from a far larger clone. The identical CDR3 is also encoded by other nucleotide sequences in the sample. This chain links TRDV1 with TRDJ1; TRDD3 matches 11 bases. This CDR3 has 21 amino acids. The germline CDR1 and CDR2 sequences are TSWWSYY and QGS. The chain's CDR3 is CALGERSRGLPSGGYTDKLIF. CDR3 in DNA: TGTGCTCTTGGGGAGCGGTCTCGAGGGCTACCTTCTGGGGGATACACCGATAAGCTCATCTTT.

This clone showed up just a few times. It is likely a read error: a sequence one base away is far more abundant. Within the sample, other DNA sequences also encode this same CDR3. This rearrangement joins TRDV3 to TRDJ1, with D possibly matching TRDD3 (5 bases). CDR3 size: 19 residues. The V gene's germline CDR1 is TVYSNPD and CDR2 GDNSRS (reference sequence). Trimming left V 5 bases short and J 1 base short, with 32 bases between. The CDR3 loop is CAIRAHSELCESATDKLIF. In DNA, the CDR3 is TGTGCCATACGTGCTCATTCCGAATTGTGCGAAAGTGCCACCGATAAACTCATCTTT.

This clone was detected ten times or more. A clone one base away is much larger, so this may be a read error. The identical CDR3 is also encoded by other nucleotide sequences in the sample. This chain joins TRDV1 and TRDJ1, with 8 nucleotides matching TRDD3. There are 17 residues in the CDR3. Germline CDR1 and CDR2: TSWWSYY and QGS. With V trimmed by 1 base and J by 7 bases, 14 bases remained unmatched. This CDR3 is CALGERGVLGDTRKLIF. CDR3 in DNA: TGTGCTCTTGGGGAACGGGGCGTACTAGGGGATACCCGTAAACTCATCTTT.

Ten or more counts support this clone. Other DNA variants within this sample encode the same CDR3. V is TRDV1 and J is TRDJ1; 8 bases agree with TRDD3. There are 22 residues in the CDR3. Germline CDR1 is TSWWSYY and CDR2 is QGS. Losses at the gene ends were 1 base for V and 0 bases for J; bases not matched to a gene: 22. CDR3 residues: CALGEPFPSDLTGGPNTDKLIF. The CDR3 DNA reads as TGTGCTCTTGGGGAACCTTTTCCTTCAGATCTTACTGGGGGTCCTAACACCGATAAACTCATCTTT.

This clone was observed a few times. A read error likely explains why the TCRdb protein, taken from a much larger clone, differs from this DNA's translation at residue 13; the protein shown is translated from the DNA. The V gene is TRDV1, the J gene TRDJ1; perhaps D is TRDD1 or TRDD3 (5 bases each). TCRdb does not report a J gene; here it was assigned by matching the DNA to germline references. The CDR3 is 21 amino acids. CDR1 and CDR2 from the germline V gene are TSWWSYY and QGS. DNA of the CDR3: TGTGCTCTTGGGGAAATTGGCCTAAATACCCTTACTGAGGGATGTTCCGACAAACTCATCTTT. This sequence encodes CALGEIGLNTLTEGCSDKLIF.

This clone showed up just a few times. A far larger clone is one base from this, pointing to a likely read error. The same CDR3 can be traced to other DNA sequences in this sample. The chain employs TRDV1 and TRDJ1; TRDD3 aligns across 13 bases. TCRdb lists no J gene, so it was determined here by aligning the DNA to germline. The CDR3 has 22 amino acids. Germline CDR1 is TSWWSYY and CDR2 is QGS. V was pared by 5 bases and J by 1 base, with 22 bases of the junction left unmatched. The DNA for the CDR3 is TGTGCTCTTGGGAACGGGATCCCTACTGGGGGATACGAGTGGTTCCGCACCGATAAACTCATCTTT. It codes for CALGNGIPTGGYEWFRTDKLIF.